This TCR beta chain was retrieved from a study of CD8+ T cells in alopecia areata. About the research overall: Tofacitinib continued for 6 to 18 months and was then withheld for 6 months.

Treatment of the sample: oral pan-JAK inhibitor, 5-10 mg twice daily. Sorting from PBMCs produced CD4+ and CD8+ T cells. CDR3 length: 13 amino acids. Losses at the gene ends were 4 bases for V and 6 bases for J; bases not matched to a gene: 5. CDR1 is LNHDA, CDR2 SQIVND, per germline (reference sequence). A note on this clone: The antigen remains undetermined.

As the sequencing template, cDNA was produced by extracting RNA and reverse transcribing it. Only in-frame clones appear in the TCRdb table, and some are missing; sequencing was by immunoSEQ multiplex PCR. The sample lists around 190,000 clones, 50% to 75% occurring once. Broader study findings: In scalp and blood during tofacitinib, many expanded lesional clones persisted.

The rearrangement joins TRBV19 to TRBJ1-1; 7 bases are a match to TRBD1. This clonotype originated in a human donor with alopecia areata. The sequences come from CD4+ T cells sorted from blood, collected at week 4, from a patient treated with tofacitinib. Here the CDR3 DNA reads TGTGCCAGTAGTACGGGACAGCGTGCTGAAGCTTTCTTT. It codes for CASSTGQRAEAFF.